A single sample is the source of the 19 T cell receptor beta chains below, sequenced in a study of human T cells and chemical hapten exposure. The time point was: patch test 1, 2 weeks after DPC sensitization. Treatment here: therapeutic diphenylcyclopropenone sensitization with weekly scalp DPC. TCRdb ran MiXCR on the RACE reads and lists one entry per CDR3 protein. The table records about 380,000 distinct CDR3 sequences, 4% to 5.5% of them present only once. The sample in question was whole blood, obtained in connection with sensitization to the hapten diphenylcyclopropenone (DPC). The receptor source for this set is a woman aged 45-65 years with alopecia areata. Some clones in this sample may be carry-over from other donors' samples.

This clonotype showed up many times. V is TRBV2 and J is TRBJ1-4; no firm D call. CDR1 is SNHLY and CDR2 is FYNNEI in the germline V gene. The CDR3 extends over 12 amino acids. The V and J ends lost 8 bases and 8 bases respectively, with 12 bases between them. CDR3 residues: CASESGEEKLFF. The CDR3 region has the DNA TGTGCCAGCGAGTCTGGGGAGGAAAAACTGTTTTTT. Together with reference TRBV2 and TRBJ1-4, the CDR3 gives the full variable domain: EPEVTQTPSHQVTQMGQEVILRCVPISNHLYFYWYRQILGQKVEFLVSFYNNEISEKSEIFDDQFSVERPDGSNFTLKIRSTKLEDSAMYFCASESGEEKLFFGSGTQLSVL.

Many counts were recorded for this clonotype. The genes are TRBV28 and TRBJ1-5, with 7 nucleotides matching TRBD1. CDR1 is MDHEN and CDR2 is SYDVKM in the germline V gene. CDR3 length: 14 residues. V lost 6 bases, J lost 3 bases, and 5 bases stayed unmatched. The CDR3 protein is CASSGTDLNQPQHF. The CDR3 bases are TGTGCCAGCAGCGGGACAGACCTCAATCAGCCCCAGCATTTT.

This clonotype was detected ten times or more. The chain joins TRBV20-1 to TRBJ1-1; tentative D call: TRBD1 (6 bases). Per the germline V gene, CDR1 is DFQATT and CDR2 is SNEGSKA (reference sequence). The V and J ends lost 4 bases and 5 bases respectively, with 14 bases between them. This CDR3 spans 13 amino acids. CDR3 in amino acids: CSAMVPGTTEAFF. As DNA, the CDR3 is TGCAGTGCTATGGTGCCCGGGACAACTGAAGCTTTCTTT.

This clonotype has at least ten counts. CDR3 in DNA: TGTGCCAGCAGTTTCGGATCTTCGAACACCGGGGAGCTGTTTTTT. This codes for CASSFGSSNTGELFF. J is TRBJ2-2 and V is TRBV12-3 or TRBV12-4, with D unclear. V dropped 3 bases and J dropped 0 bases, with 8 bases sitting between them. The CDR3 has 15 residues.

This clonotype was seen many times. This chain uses TRBV5-6 with TRBJ2-7, with 12 bases fitting TRBD1. CDR1 and CDR2 from the germline V gene are SGHDT and YYEEEE. The CDR3 is 15 residues long. V gave up 4 bases and J gave up 6 bases; unmatched junction bases: 8. CDR3 in DNA: TGTGCCAGCAGCGTGGGGACAGGGGGCCGTCTCGAGCAGTACTTC. Amino acid sequence: CASSVGTGGRLEQYF.

This clonotype appeared many times. This chain uses TRBV6-1 with TRBJ1-3, with TRBD1 identical over 7 bases. V was clipped by 6 bases and J by 2 bases; unmatched bases: 7. Germline CDR1 reads MNHNS; CDR2 reads SASEGT. This CDR3 is 15 amino acids long. CDR3 region: CASSPQGSAGNTIYF. CDR3 DNA sequence: TGTGCCAGCAGCCCACAGGGGTCGGCTGGAAACACCATATATTTT.

This clonotype has more than one count but fewer than ten. The gene calls are TRBV5-1 and TRBJ1-1, with D possibly matching TRBD1 (5 bases). This CDR3 has 16 residues. Germline-derived CDR1 and CDR2 are SGHRS and YFSETQ. Trimming removed 3 bases from V and 4 bases from J, with 19 bases in between. The CDR3 DNA is TGCGCCAGCAGCTGGAGTCCAGGGTGGGAGGGCACTGAAGCTTTCTTT. This gives the protein CASSWSPGWEGTEAFF.

This rearrangement joins TRBV5-1 to TRBJ2-6; D possibly corresponds to TRBD1 (6 bases). Germline assignment: CDR1 SGHRS and CDR2 YFSETQ. V was pared by 2 bases and J by 4 bases, with 13 bases between. The CDR3 sequence is 16 residues long. The CDR3 reads CASSFVTGTGANVLTF. In nucleotides, the CDR3 is TGCGCCAGCAGCTTCGTAACAGGGACCGGGGCCAACGTCCTGACTTTC.

Many counts were recorded for this clonotype. The V call is TRBV7-9, the J call TRBJ1-2; D remains ambiguous. Germline lookup yields CDR1 SEHNR and CDR2 FQNEAQ (reference sequence). CDR3 length: 12 amino acids. V lost 5 bases, J lost 3 bases, and 7 bases lay in between. CDR3 in amino acids: CASSRQDYGYTF. DNA of the CDR3: TGTGCCAGCAGCCGGCAGGACTATGGCTACACCTTC.

The table lists this clonotype with many counts. The V and J genes are TRBV10-3 and TRBJ1-2; 7 bases agree with TRBD1. Germline V lookup: CDR1 ENHRY, CDR2 SYGVKD. After removal of 8 bases from V and 10 bases from J, the junction contained 13 bases not matched to a gene. The CDR3 runs to 13 residues. Here the CDR3 DNA reads TGTGCCATCCTCGACGGGACAGTACTTGTCTACACCTTC. It codes for CAILDGTVLVYTF.

In the case of this clonotype: This clone may be a read error of a much larger clone one base away. V and J are TRBV28 and TRBJ1-6; D is unclear. The germline CDR1 and CDR2 sequences are MDHEN and SYDVKM. The CDR3 sequence is 13 residues long. The CDR3 nucleotides are TGTGCCAGCGGTTTATTGGCTGACCAACCCCTCCACTTT. Its translation is CASGLLADQPLHF.

This clonotype was counted only a few times. The chain recombines TRBV14 with TRBJ2-7; D is unclear. This CDR3 is built from 11 residues. Per the germline V gene, CDR1 is SGHDN and CDR2 is FVKESK. V dropped 0 bases and J dropped 11 bases, with 8 bases sitting between them. The CDR3 sequence: CASSQDEIKYF. The CDR3 DNA reads TGTGCCAGCAGCCAAGATGAGATTAAGTACTTC.

In this sample, this clonotype turned up many times. The rearrangement joins TRBV7-6 to TRBJ2-5, with a weak D call TRBD2 (5 bases). This CDR3 has 14 amino acids. The germline V and J ends were trimmed by 11 bases and 5 bases, with 21 bases remaining between them. Germline V gene sequence: CDR1 SGHVS, CDR2 FNYEAQ. CDR3 nucleotide sequence: TGTGCCTCCAACCCGGGAACCTTATTCGAGACCCAGTACTTC. Translating gives CASNPGTLFETQYF.

This clonotype was observed many times. This chain joins TRBV2 and TRBJ2-3; 7 positions match TRBD2. Germline CDR1 reads SNHLY; CDR2 reads FYNNEI. This CDR3 is 14 amino acids long. The V gene end was trimmed by 6 bases and the J gene end by 2 bases; junction bases not matched to a gene: 5. This CDR3 is CASRETSLTDTQYF. The CDR3 DNA sequence: TGTGCCAGCAGAGAGACTAGCCTCACAGATACGCAGTATTTT.

Many counts were recorded for this clonotype. The CDR3 bases are TGTGCCAGCAGCCCCCAGTCGACAGGCACAGATACGCAGTATTTT. Translating it yields CASSPQSTGTDTQYF. This chain connects TRBV9 to TRBJ2-3; the D gene is possibly TRBD1 (5 bases). With 4 bases removed from V and 1 base from J, the gap between germline ends came to 13 bases. The CDR3 extends over 15 amino acids. Germline values: CDR1 SGDLS, CDR2 YYNGEE.

There are many counts of this clonotype. The gene calls are TRBV6-5 and TRBJ1-4; D gene unclear. The CDR3 runs 13 residues. CDR1 MNHEY and CDR2 SVGAGI come from the germline V gene. The V and J ends lost 2 bases and 1 base respectively, with 2 bases between them. The CDR3 protein is CASSYGTNEKLFF. The CDR3 nucleotides read TGTGCCAGCAGTTACGGAACTAATGAAAAACTGTTTTTT.

The chain carries TRBV12-3 or TRBV12-4 and TRBJ2-5; D is perhaps TRBD2 (5 bases). Trimming removed 2 bases at V and 1 base at J, with 11 bases between. This CDR3 region has 15 residues. CDR3 coding DNA: TGTGCCAGCAGTTTATGGGCGGGCCCCCAAGAGACCCAGTACTTC. It specifies CASSLWAGPQETQYF.

This clonotype has only one observation. The V call is TRBV20-1, the J call TRBJ1-3, with a possible D match to TRBD1 (5 bases). The V gene lost 5 bases and the J gene lost 3 bases, with 11 bases spanning the gap. CDR1 and CDR2 from the germline V gene are DFQATT and SNEGSKA (reference sequence). This CDR3 has 13 amino acids. The DNA for the CDR3 is TGCAGTGCTCGTACCCAGGGTGGAAACACCATATATTTT. Translated, it gives CSARTQGGNTIYF.

The chain links TRBV6-4 to TRBJ2-2; 13 bases agree with TRBD2. The V gene's germline CDR1 is MRHNA and CDR2 SNTAGT. Germline trimming cut 6 bases from V and 5 bases from J; bases unmatched to any gene: 6. The CDR3 extends over 16 amino acids. This CDR3 is CASSRLAGGRTGELFF. The CDR3 DNA reads as TGTGCCAGCAGCCGACTAGCGGGGGGTCGGACCGGGGAGCTGTTTTTT.